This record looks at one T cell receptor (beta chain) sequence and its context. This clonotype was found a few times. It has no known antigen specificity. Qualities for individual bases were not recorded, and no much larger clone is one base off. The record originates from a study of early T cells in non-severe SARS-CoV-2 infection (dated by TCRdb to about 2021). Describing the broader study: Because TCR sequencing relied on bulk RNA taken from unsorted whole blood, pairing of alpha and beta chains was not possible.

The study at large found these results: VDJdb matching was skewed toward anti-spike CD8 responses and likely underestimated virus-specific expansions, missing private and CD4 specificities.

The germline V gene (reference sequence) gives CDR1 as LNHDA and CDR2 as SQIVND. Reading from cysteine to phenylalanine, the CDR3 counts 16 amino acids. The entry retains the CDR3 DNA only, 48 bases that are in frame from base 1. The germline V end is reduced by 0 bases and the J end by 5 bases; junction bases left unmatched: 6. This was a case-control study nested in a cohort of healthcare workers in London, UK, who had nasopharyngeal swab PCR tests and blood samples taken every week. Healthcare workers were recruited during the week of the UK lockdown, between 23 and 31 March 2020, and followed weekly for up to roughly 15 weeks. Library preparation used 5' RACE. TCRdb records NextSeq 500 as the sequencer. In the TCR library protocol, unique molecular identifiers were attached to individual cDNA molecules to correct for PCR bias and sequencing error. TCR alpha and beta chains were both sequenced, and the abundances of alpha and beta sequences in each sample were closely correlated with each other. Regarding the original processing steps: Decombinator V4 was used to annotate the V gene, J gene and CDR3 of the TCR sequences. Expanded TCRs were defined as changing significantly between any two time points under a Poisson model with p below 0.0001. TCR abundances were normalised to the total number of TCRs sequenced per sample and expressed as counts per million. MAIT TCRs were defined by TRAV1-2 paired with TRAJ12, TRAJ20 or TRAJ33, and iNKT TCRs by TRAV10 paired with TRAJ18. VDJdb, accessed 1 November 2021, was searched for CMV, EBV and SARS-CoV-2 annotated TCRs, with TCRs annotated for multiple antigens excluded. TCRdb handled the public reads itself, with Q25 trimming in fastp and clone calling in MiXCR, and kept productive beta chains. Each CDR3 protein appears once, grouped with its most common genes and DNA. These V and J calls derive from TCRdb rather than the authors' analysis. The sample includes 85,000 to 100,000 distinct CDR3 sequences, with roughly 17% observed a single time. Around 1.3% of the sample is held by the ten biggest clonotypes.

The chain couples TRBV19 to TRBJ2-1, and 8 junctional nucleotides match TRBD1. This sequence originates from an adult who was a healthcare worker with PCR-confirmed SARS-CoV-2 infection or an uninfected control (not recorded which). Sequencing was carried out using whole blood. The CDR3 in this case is CASSIDGWTGNNEQFF. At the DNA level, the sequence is TGTGCCAGTAGTATAGATGGTTGGACAGGGAACAATGAGCAGTTCTTC.